The 7 T cell receptor beta chains below were found in one sample sequenced in a study of T cell changes during pregnancy in multiple sclerosis (dated by TCRdb to between 2018 and 2021). Library preparation was by the immunoSEQ multiplex PCR assay. Here the immuneACCESS table is served through TCRdb, limited to in-frame sequences with V and J called. Missing clones are a known gap in these copies; in checked studies unresolved V genes cover under half, and the rest lacks a known reason. The sample has fewer than 30,000 clones on record, 85% to 95% of them singletons. The ten top clones hold approximately 5.3% of the sample. The source material was CD8+ T cells from peripheral blood mononuclear cells, sampled before pregnancy. The origin of the receptors is a female donor with multiple sclerosis, enrolled in a pregnancy study.

This rearrangement joins TRBV4-3 to TRBJ2-2; 9 bases agree with TRBD2. Germline CDR1 is LGHNA and CDR2 is YSLEER. J lost 7 bases, V lost 0 bases, and 15 bases had no gene match. The CDR3 spans 19 residues. The CDR3 is CASSQDTVRLAGSLGELFF. In DNA form, the CDR3 reads TGCGCCAGCAGCCAAGATACGGTCCGCCTAGCGGGGTCTCTCGGGGAGCTGTTTTTT.

The rearrangement joins TRBV4-1 to TRBJ1-2, with TRBD1 matching 7 bases. Trimming removed 0 bases from V and 0 bases from J; junction bases left unmatched: 4. This CDR3 contains 16 residues. Germline lookup yields CDR1 MGHRA and CDR2 YSYEKL. The CDR3 DNA is TGCGCCAGCAGCCAAGAGGGGACAGACTCTAACTATGGCTACACCTTC. Encoded protein: CASSQEGTDSNYGYTF.

This sequence joins TRBV5-4 and TRBJ1-1; D possibly corresponds to TRBD1 (5 bases). CDR3 size: 12 residues. Germline V gives CDR1 SGHNT, CDR2 YYREEE (reference sequence). V was cut by 7 bases and J by 3 bases, with 10 bases left in between. Here the CDR3 reads CASQEGDTEAFF. The CDR3 region has the DNA TGTGCCAGCCAAGAAGGGGACACTGAAGCTTTCTTT. The whole variable domain, remainder taken from reference TRBV5-4 and TRBJ1-1, is ETGVTQSPTHLIKTRGQQVTLRCSSQSGHNTVSWYQQALGQGPQFIFQYYREEENGRGNFPPRFSGLQFPNYSSELNVNALELDDSALYLCASQEGDTEAFFGQGTRLTVV.

This clone rates as medium-sized (0.01 to 0.1%). The genes are TRBV7-3 and TRBJ2-5; 11 nucleotides align to TRBD1. Germline V CDR1 and CDR2: SGHTA, FQGTGA. CDR3 length: 15 amino acids. Unmatched junction bases numbered 6, after V lost 5 bases and J lost 4 bases. CDR3 residues: CASSARTGGVETQYF. CDR3 coding DNA: TGTGCCAGCAGCGCCCGGACAGGGGGCGTAGAGACCCAGTACTTC.

This chain connects TRBV2 to TRBJ2-5; TRBD1 might be the D (6 bases). The closer fit of TRBJ2-7 to the DNA end suggests the J call may be wrong. Germline V lookup: CDR1 SNHLY, CDR2 FYNNEI. CDR3 length equals 12 residues. This chain's CDR3 is CASRWTADEQYF. DNA for the CDR3: TGTGCCAGCAGATGGACAGCCGACGAGCAGTACTTC.

V gene TRBV18 combines with J gene TRBJ1-5, with D possibly TRBD1 on 5 matching bases. The ends were cut back, 1 base at V and 4 bases at J, with 8 bases in the middle. Germline assignment: CDR1 KGHSH and CDR2 LQKENI. The CDR3 runs to 14 residues. In DNA, the CDR3 is TGTGCCAGCTCACCACGGGACTGGAATCAGCCCCAGCATTTT. Translation gives CASSPRDWNQPQHF.

This chain uses TRBV20-1 with TRBJ2-3; D remains unclear. V lost 4 bases and J lost 7, with 6 bases in between. The CDR3 loop spans 10 amino acids. Germline lookup yields CDR1 DFQATT and CDR2 SNEGSKA (reference sequence). The CDR3 DNA reads TGCAGTGCTACAGATAATACGCAGTATTTT. Amino acids: CSATDNTQYF.